This T cell receptor beta chain stems from a study of T cell changes during pregnancy in multiple sclerosis. The sample holds one count of this clone. Repertoires were generated with immunoSEQ multiplex PCR, while TCRdb's copy carries only in-frame clones and drops some. Seen here are some 87,000 clones, around 96% observed once, and the top ten hold 0.85% to 1.2%. The length of the CDR3 is 13 residues. Germline CDR1 is SGHAT and CDR2 is FQNNGV. Between the trimmed V and J ends, which lost 6 bases and 6 bases, there was a span of 15 bases. The sequencing here drew on peripheral blood, taken in the second trimester of pregnancy. This TCR derives from a female donor with multiple sclerosis, enrolled in a pregnancy study. The V call is TRBV11-2, the J call TRBJ2-7; D might be TRBD2 (6 bases). For the CDR3, the DNA is TGTGCCAGCAGACTACTAGCCACCAGCGAGCAGTACTTC. Its translation: CASRLLATSEQYF. Full variable domain (rest looked up from reference TRBV11-2 and TRBJ2-7): EAGVAQSPRYKIIEKRQSVAFWCNPISGHATLYWYQQILGQGPKLLIQFQNNGVVDDSQLPKDRFSAERLKGVDSTLKIQPAKLEDSAVYLCASRLLATSEQYFGPGTRLTVT.